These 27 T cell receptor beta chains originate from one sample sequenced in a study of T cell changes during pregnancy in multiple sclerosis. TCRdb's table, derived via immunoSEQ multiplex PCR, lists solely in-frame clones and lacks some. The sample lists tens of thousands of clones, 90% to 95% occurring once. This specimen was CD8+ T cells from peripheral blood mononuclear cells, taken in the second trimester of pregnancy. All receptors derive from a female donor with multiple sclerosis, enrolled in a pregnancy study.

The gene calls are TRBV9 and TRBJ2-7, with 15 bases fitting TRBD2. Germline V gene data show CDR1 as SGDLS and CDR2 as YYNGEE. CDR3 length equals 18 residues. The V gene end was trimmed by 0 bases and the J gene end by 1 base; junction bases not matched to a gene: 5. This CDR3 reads CASSVAAGTSGRSYEQYF. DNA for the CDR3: TGTGCCAGCAGCGTAGCCGCGGGGACTAGCGGGAGGTCCTACGAGCAGTACTTC.

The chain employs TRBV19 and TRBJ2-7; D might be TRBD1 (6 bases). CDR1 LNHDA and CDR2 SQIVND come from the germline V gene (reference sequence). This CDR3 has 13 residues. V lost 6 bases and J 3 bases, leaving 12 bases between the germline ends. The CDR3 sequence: CASSPGHDYEQYF. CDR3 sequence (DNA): TGTGCCAGTAGCCCGGGACATGACTACGAGCAGTACTTC.

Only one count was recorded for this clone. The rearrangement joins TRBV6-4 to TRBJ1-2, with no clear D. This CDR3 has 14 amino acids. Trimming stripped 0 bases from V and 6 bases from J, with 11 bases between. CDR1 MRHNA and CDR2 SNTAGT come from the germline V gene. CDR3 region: CASSDSGETDGYTF. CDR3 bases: TGTGCCAGCAGTGACTCCGGGGAAACGGATGGCTACACCTTC.

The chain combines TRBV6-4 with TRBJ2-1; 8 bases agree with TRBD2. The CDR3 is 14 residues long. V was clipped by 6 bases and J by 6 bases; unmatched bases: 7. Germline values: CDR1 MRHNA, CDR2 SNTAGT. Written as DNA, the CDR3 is TGTGCCAGCAGCGAGCGGGAGTGGGGCAATGAGCAGTTCTTC. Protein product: CASSEREWGNEQFF.

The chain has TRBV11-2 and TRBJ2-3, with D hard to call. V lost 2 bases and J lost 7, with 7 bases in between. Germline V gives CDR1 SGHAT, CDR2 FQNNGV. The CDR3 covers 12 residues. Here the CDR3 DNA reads TGTGCCAGCAGCTTACAGGTTCATACGCAGTATTTT. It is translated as CASSLQVHTQYF.

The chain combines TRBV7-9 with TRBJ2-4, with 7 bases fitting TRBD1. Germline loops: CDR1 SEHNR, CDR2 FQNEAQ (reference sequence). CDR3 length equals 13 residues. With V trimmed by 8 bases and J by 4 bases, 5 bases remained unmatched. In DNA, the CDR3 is TGTGCCAGCTACGACAGGGTAAAAAACATTCAGTACTTC. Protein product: CASYDRVKNIQYF.

CDR3 DNA sequence: TGTGCCAGTAGTATGGGACAGGGGGCGAACACTGAAGCTTTCTTT. Translated: CASSMGQGANTEAFF. The genes are TRBV19 and TRBJ1-1; 12 positions agree with TRBD1. This CDR3 contains 15 residues. Trimming cost V 3 bases and J 1 base; bases outside gene matches: 0. Looked up from germline, CDR1 is LNHDA and CDR2 is SQIVND (reference sequence).

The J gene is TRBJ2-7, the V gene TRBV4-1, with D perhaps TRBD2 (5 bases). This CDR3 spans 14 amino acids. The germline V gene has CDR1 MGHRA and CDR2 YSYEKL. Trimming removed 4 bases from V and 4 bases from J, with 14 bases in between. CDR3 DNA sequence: TGCGCCAGCAGCCTCTGGACTGCCGGTTACGAGCAGTACTTC. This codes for CASSLWTAGYEQYF.

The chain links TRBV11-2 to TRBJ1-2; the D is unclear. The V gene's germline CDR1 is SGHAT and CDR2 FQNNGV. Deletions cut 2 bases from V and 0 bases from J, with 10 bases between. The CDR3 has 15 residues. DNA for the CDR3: TGTGCCAGCAGCTTATCTGGCAGTTCTAACTATGGCTACACCTTC. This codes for CASSLSGSSNYGYTF.

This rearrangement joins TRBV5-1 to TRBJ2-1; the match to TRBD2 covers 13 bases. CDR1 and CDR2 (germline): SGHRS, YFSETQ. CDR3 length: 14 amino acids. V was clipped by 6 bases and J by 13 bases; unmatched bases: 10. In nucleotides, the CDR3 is TGCGCCAGCACCTCCAAACTAGCGGGAGGGCCTCAGTTCTTC. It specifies CASTSKLAGGPQFF. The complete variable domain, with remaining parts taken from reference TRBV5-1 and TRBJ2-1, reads KAGVTQTPRYLIKTRGQQVTLSCSPISGHRSVSWYQQTPGQGLQFLFEYFSETQRNKGNFPGRFSGRQFSNSRSEMNVSTLELGDSALYLCASTSKLAGGPQFFGPGTRLTVL.

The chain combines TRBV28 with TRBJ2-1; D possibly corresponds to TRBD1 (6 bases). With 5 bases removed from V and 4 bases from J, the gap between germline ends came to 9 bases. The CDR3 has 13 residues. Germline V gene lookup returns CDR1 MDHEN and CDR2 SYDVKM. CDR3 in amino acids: CASSEDSYNEQFF. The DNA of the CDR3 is TGTGCCAGCAGTGAGGACAGTTACAATGAGCAGTTCTTC.

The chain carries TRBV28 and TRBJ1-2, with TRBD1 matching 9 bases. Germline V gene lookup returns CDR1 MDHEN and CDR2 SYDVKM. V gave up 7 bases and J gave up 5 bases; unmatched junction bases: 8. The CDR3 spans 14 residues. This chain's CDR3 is CASNGQGFLYGYTF. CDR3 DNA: TGTGCCAGCAATGGACAGGGGTTTTTATATGGCTACACCTTC.

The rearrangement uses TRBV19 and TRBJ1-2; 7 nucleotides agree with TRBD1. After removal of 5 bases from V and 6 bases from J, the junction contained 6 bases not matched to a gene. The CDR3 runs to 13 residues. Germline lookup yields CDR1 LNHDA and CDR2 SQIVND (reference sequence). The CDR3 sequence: CASSYRGGDGYTF. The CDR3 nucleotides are TGTGCCAGTAGTTACAGGGGCGGGGATGGCTACACCTTC.

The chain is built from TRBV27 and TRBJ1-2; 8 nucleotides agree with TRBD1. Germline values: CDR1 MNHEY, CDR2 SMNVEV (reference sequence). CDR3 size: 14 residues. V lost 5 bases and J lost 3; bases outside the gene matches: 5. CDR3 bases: TGTGCCAGCAGTACAATGACAGGGGACTATGGCTACACCTTC. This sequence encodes CASSTMTGDYGYTF.

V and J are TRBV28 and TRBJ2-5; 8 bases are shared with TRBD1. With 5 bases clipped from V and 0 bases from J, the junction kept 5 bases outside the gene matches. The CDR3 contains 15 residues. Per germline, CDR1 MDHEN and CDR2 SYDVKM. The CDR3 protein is CASSPGQGHQETQYF. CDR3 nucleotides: TGTGCCAGCAGTCCCGGACAGGGACACCAAGAGACCCAGTACTTC.

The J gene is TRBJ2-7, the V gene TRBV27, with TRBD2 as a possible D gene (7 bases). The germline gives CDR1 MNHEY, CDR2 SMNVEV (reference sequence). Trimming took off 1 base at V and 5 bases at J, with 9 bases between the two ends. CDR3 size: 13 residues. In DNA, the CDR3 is TGTGCCAGCAGTTTATTAGGGGGGGACGAGCAGTACTTC. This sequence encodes CASSLLGGDEQYF.

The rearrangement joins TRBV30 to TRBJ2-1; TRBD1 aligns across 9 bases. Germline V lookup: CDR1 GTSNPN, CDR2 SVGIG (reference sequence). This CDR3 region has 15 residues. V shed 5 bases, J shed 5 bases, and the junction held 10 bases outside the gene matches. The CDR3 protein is CAWAEGQGVHNEQFF. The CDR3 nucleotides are TGTGCCTGGGCCGAGGGACAGGGCGTCCACAATGAGCAGTTCTTC.

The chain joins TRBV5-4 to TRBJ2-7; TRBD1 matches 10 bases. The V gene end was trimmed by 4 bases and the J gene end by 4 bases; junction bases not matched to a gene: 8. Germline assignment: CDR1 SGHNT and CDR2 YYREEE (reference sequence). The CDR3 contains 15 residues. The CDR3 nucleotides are TGTGCCAGCAGCCTACCGGGACAGGGGAAATACGAGCAGTACTTC. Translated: CASSLPGQGKYEQYF.

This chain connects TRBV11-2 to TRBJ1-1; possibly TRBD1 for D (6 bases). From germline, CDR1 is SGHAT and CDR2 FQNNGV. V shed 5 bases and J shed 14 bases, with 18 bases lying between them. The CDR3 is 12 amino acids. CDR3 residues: CASSTGLLKGFF. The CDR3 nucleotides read TGTGCCAGCAGCACAGGGCTACTGAAAGGATTCTTT.

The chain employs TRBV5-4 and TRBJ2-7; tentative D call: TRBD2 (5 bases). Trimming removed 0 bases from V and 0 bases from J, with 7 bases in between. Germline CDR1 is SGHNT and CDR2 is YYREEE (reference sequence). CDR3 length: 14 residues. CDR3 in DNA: TGTGCCAGCAGCTTGGCGGGAAGCTCCTACGAGCAGTACTTC. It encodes CASSLAGSSYEQYF.

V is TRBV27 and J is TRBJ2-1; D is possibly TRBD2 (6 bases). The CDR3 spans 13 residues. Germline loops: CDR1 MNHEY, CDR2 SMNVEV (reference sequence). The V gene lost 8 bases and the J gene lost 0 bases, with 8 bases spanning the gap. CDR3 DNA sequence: TGTGCCAGCCGGGGGTTCTCCTACAATGAGCAGTTCTTC. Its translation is CASRGFSYNEQFF.

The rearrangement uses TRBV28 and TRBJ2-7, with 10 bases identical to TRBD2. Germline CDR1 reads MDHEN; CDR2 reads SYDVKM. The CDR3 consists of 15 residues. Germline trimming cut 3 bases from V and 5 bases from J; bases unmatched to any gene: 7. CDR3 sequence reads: CASSFSSGSPHEQYF. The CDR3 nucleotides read TGTGCCAGCAGTTTTTCTAGCGGGAGCCCCCACGAGCAGTACTTC.

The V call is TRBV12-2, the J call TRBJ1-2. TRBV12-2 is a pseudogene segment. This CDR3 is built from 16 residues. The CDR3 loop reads CASRLMLEGHNYGYTF. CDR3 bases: TGTGCAAGTCGCTTAATGCTTGAGGGCCATAACTATGGCTACACCTTC.

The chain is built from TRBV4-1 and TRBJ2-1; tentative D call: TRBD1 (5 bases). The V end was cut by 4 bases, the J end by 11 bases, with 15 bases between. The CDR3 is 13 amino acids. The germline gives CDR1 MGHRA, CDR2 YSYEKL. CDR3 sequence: CASSPPGSDQQFF. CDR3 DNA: TGCGCCAGCAGCCCACCAGGGTCCGATCAGCAGTTCTTC.

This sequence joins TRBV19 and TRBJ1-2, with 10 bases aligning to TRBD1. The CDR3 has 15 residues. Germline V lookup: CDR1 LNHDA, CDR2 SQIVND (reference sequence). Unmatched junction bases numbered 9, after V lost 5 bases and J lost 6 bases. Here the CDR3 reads CASSSGTGVYDGYTF. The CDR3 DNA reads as TGTGCCAGTAGTTCCGGGACAGGGGTTTACGATGGCTACACCTTC.

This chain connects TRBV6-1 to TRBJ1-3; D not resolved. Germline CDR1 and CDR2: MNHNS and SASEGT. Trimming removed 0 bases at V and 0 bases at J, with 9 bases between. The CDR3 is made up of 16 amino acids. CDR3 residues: CASSEAGADSGNTIYF. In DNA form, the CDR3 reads TGTGCCAGCAGTGAAGCTGGAGCTGACTCTGGAAACACCATATATTTT.

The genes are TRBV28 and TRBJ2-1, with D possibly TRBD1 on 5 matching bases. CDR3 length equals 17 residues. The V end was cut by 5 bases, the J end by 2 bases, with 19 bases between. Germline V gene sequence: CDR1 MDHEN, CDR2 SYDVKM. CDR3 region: CASSPPSGINTYNEQFF. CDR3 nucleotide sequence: TGTGCCAGCAGTCCCCCTTCAGGGATTAATACCTACAATGAGCAGTTCTTC.